This T cell receptor (beta chain) was recorded in a study of human T cells and chemical hapten exposure. The wider study: Skin on the upper inner arm, roughly 2 cm by roughly 2 cm in size, was sensitized with 2% DPC. DPC at 0.01% went onto the upper back in patch tests, read at 6 days. Variation in per-sample TCR yields came mainly from small pooled library volume differences. Overall study findings and caveats: DPC sensitization did not alter TCRs above 1 in 1000 frequency.

In TCRdb, the RACE reads were re-called with MiXCR into one record per CDR3 protein. Of 350,000 to 400,000 distinct CDR3 sequences in the sample, 4.5% to 6% were seen once. Time point indicated: pre-sensitization, week 0. The treatment is: therapeutic diphenylcyclopropenone sensitization with weekly scalp DPC. This CDR3 comprises 14 residues. Germline loops: CDR1 SEHNR, CDR2 FQNEAQ (reference sequence). Trimming left V 5 bases short and J 8 bases short, with 16 bases between. This clonotype has a count of ten or more. Its cognate antigen is unknown. Sequencing was performed on whole blood, taken in connection with sensitization to the hapten diphenylcyclopropenone (DPC). This clonotype originated in a woman aged 50 to 60 with alopecia areata. Some clones in this sample may be carry-over from other donors' samples. The chain joins TRBV7-9 to TRBJ2-1; D is undetermined. The CDR3 region is CASSPRWVGDEQFF. The CDR3 DNA is TGTGCCAGCAGCCCCCGGTGGGTGGGCGATGAGCAGTTCTTC.